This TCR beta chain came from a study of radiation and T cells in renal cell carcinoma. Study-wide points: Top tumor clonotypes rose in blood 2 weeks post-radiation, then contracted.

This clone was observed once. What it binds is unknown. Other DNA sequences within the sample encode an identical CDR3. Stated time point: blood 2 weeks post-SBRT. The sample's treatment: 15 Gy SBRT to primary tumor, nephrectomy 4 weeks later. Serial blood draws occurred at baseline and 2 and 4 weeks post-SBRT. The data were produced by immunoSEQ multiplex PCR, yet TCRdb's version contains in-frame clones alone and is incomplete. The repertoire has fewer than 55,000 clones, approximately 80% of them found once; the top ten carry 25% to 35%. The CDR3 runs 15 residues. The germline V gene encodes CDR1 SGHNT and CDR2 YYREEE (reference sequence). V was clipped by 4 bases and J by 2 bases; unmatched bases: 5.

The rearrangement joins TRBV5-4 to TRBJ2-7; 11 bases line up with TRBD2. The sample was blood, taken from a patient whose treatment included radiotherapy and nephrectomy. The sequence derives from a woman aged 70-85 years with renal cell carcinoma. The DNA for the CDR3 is TGTGCCAGCAGCCCGGGGACTAGCGGAACCTACGAGCAGTACTTC. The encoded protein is CASSPGTSGTYEQYF.